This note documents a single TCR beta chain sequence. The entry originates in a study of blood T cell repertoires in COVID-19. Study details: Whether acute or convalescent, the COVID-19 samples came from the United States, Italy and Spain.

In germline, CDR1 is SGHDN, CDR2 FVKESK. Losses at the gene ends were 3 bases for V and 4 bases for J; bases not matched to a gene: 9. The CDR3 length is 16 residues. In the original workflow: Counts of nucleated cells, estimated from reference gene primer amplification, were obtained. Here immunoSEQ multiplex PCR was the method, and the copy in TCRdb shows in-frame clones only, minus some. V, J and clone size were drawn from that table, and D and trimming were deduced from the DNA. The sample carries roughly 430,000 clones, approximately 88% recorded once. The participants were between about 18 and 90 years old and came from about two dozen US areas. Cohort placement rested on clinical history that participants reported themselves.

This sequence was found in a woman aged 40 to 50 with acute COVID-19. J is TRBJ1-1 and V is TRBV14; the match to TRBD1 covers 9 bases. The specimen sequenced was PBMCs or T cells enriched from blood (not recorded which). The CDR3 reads CASSHAGQGKSTEAFF. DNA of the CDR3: TGTGCCAGCAGCCACGCGGGACAGGGTAAATCCACTGAAGCTTTCTTT.